The present T cell receptor beta chain was sequenced within a study of T cells in Graves' hyperthyroidism and ophthalmopathy (dated by TCRdb to between 2018 and 2021). In terms of the full investigation: Peripheral blood was collected at initial diagnosis, before any treatment. TCR V-J signatures able to tell the groups apart were searched for in a discovery cohort of 90 to 100 patients, of whom more than 40 had Graves' ophthalmopathy and some 60 had stable Graves' hyperthyroidism. Prospective prediction of ophthalmopathy was tested in an independent validation cohort consisting of fewer than 20 hyperthyroidism patients and 15 to 17 patients who later progressed to ophthalmopathy. The roughly 91 discovery patients were randomly split 7:3 into training and test sets. The study also compared thyroid tissue and blood T-cell repertoires from over 5 Graves' hyperthyroidism patients. After blood sampling, hyperthyroidism patients were treated with methimazole at a starting dose of 30 mg daily, and ophthalmopathy patients were treated with high-dose intravenous methylprednisolone. The paper reports TCR Vbeta CDR3 sequencing of about 140 peripheral blood samples: 43 ophthalmopathy, under 85 hyperthyroidism and around 17 progressor patients. What the work shows at the level of the full study, not this receptor alone: In validation, the model predicted progression to ophthalmopathy a median of about 6.5 months before onset, with about 70% sensitivity and 72.22% specificity. No statistical method was used to fix the sample size in advance, and group allocation was not hidden from the investigators. Blood samples also contained most of the expanded thyroid clonotypes (frequency above 0.001), which suggests that blood repertoires may reflect thyroid immune responses. Ophthalmopathy was separated from stable hyperthyroidism by a 13 V-J signature model, with over 85% sensitivity and about 81% specificity obtained in cross-validation and 80%/75% obtained in testing.

Moderately to severely active disease, a Clinical Activity Score of at least 3, a NOSPECS grade of at least 4, and a duration under 3 months were present in ophthalmopathy patients. Exclusion was applied to patients with uncontrolled infections, other autoimmune diseases, pregnancy or lactation. Diagnoses were established on the basis of clinical symptoms, serum thyroxine and TRAb, thyroid ultrasound, and orbital computed tomography. PBMCs were separated from approximately 9.9 ml of fresh peripheral blood using Ficoll-Paque density gradient centrifugation. Total RNA was extracted using Trizol reagent, and RNA quality was assessed on an Agilent 2100 Bioanalyzer. About this clonotype itself: Its antigen is not yet known. No much larger clonotype is one base removed from it; base qualities were not supplied.

CDR1 and CDR2 (LGHNA, YNFKEQ) derive from the germline V gene. At the junction V is shortened by 1 base and J by 6 bases; bases outside the gene matches: 6. There are 16 amino acids in the CDR3, from cysteine to phenylalanine inclusive. The retained sequence is limited to the CDR3, 48 bases, with the frame set at the first base. The TCR beta CDR3 regions were amplified from RNA transcripts. The first round of RT-PCR for the TCR CDR3 was performed with the HTBI primer set and the Qiagen OneStep RT-PCR kit. Libraries were constructed in a second round of multiplex PCR, after which size selection and purification were carried out. The libraries were sequenced on an Illumina HiSeq2000 using paired-end 100 bp reads. On the authors' methods: Raw data were processed with SOAPnuke, discarding reads with adapters, uncalled bases, mean Phred below 15, or no exact constant-primer or identifier match. High-quality paired reads were merged with COPE v1.2.5, and unique nucleotide sequences were defined as clonotypes. Clonotypes were aligned to IMGT TRBV, TRBD and TRBJ reference segments using MiTCR v1.1. The analysis included only V-J combinations with a frequency above 0.0001, which together covered roughly 99% of the repertoires. The TCS score was defined as the ratio of F50 (clonal expansion) to E x V (chaos), calculated using BLOSUM62-based TCRdist between CDR3 peptides within each V-J. Welch's t-statistics and random forest reduced approximately 520 V-J features to 13, which were used in a naive Bayes classifier (R e1071). TCRdb applied fastp at Q25 and MiXCR to the public reads, then kept only in-frame beta chains. Rows with a matching CDR3 protein are joined into one entry that keeps the most common DNA and genes. The V and J calls and clone size are TCRdb's, not the authors'. Here the sample has 410,000 or so distinct CDR3 sequences; approximately 14% occur a single time. The ten largest make up less than 15% of the sample.

This sequence was found in a young man with Graves' ophthalmopathy. Sequencing was done on a sample of blood. The chain links TRBV4-2 with TRBJ2-3; TRBD2 agrees with 11 junctional bases. The CDR3 reads as follows: CASSQVSGGAGDTQYF. Read as DNA, the sequence is TGTGCCAGCAGCCAAGTTAGCGGGGGGGCAGGGGATACGCAGTATTTT.